Below, one T cell receptor beta chain is given with its context. These data come from a study of cytomegalovirus exposure and HLA in healthy donors. V was pared by 5 bases and J by 5 bases, with 21 bases between. The CDR3 runs 16 residues. Germline V gene data show CDR1 as MRHNA and CDR2 as SNTAGT. Vbeta (60) and Jbeta (13) primers were used in the PCR. Assay: immunoSEQ multiplex PCR; the TCRdb copy retains only in-frame clones and omits some. This table holds approximately 110,000 clones, 81% found once. The V call is TRBV6-4, the J call TRBJ1-1; D is undetermined. The sequencing sample was made of PBMCs. This receptor was identified in a woman aged 30 to 39 in good health and CMV-seronegative. CDR3 DNA sequence: TGTGCCAGCAGTCTATCAGCGCGTCAGCTTGGTACTGAAGCTTTCTTT. This translates into CASSLSARQLGTEAFF.